Presented here are 27 T cell receptor beta chains from one specimen sequenced in a study of response to subunit inactivated influenza vaccine. MiXCR, run by TCRdb on the RT-PCR reads, gives a single entry per CDR3 protein. The sample lists under 550,000 distinct CDR3 sequences, 7.6% occurring once. This specimen was PBMCs from blood, taken around 25 months after vaccination. Receptors were obtained from a man between 50 and 69 years old who received an inactivated influenza vaccine.

The chain recombines TRBV12-3 or TRBV12-4 with TRBJ2-3, with D unresolved. The CDR3 sequence is 13 residues long. V lost 10 bases and J lost 0, with 11 bases in between. The CDR3 DNA follows: TGTGCCACAAGGATGTCTAGCACAGATACGCAGTATTTT. Protein sequence: CATRMSSTDTQYF.

On this clonotype: A much larger clone lies one base from this, so it may be a read error. The V gene is TRBV30, the J gene TRBJ1-5, with a weak D call TRBD1 (6 bases). The CDR3 contains 13 residues. CDR1 GTSNPN and CDR2 SVGIG come from the germline V gene (reference sequence). V was cut by 4 bases and J by 2 bases, with 9 bases left in between. CDR3 amino acids: CAWTGDGNQPQHF. In DNA, the CDR3 is TGTGCCTGGACAGGGGATGGCAATCAGCCCCAGCATTTT.

The table lists this clonotype with many counts. The gene calls are TRBV4-3 and TRBJ1-1; TRBD1 matches at 8 bases. Per germline, CDR1 LGHNA and CDR2 YSLEER. The CDR3 covers 13 residues. V shed 4 bases, J shed 4 bases, and the junction held 2 bases outside the gene matches. CDR3 amino acids: CASSPTGGTEAFF. The CDR3 DNA reads as TGCGCCAGCAGCCCAACAGGGGGCACTGAAGCTTTCTTT.

This clonotype occurred many times. This chain links TRBV5-6 with TRBJ2-3, with TRBD2 as a possible D gene (6 bases). The V gene lost 4 bases and the J gene lost 1 base, with 16 bases spanning the gap. The CDR3 has 16 amino acids. The germline gives CDR1 SGHDT, CDR2 YYEEEE. The CDR3 spells CASSARLVSRTDTQYF. The CDR3 nucleotides read TGTGCCAGCAGCGCCCGACTAGTGAGCCGCACAGATACGCAGTATTTT.

The chain carries TRBV15 and TRBJ2-3; D uncertain. Trimming took off 1 base at V and 1 base at J, with 9 bases between the two ends. The CDR3 consists of 15 residues. Germline loops: CDR1 LNHNV, CDR2 YYDKDF (reference sequence). The CDR3 region is CATSRVDDGTDTQYF. The CDR3 nucleotides read TGTGCCACCAGCAGAGTCGACGATGGCACAGATACGCAGTATTTT.

The rearrangement links TRBV6-2 or TRBV6-3 to TRBJ2-3; 8 nucleotides align to TRBD1. J gave up 4 bases and V 6 bases, and 6 bases lay outside the gene matches. CDR1 MNHEY and CDR2 SVGEGT come from the germline V gene. CDR3 length equals 14 residues. The CDR3 spells CASSLSTGADTQYF. CDR3 DNA: TGTGCCAGCAGCCTTTCGACAGGGGCAGATACGCAGTATTTT.

This chain links TRBV14 with TRBJ2-1; D remains unclear. CDR3 length: 13 residues. Germline V gene data show CDR1 as SGHDN and CDR2 as FVKESK. The V end lost 4 bases, the J end lost 5 bases, and 9 bases lay between the germline ends. CDR3 sequence reads: CASSRILDNEQFF. CDR3 sequence (DNA): TGTGCCAGCAGCCGAATCCTGGACAATGAGCAGTTCTTC.

V usage is TRBV28 and J usage is TRBJ2-7; D not resolved. Trimming removed 4 bases from V and 2 bases from J, with 15 bases in between. CDR3 length equals 15 residues. CDR1 is MDHEN, CDR2 SYDVKM, per germline. The CDR3 spells CASSSMAQSAYEQYF. CDR3 bases: TGTGCCAGCAGTTCGATGGCTCAGTCTGCCTACGAGCAGTACTTC.

Many counts were recorded for this clonotype. The chain recombines TRBV28 with TRBJ2-5, with D perhaps being TRBD1 or TRBD2 (5 bases each). The CDR3 is 16 amino acids. The germline V gene has CDR1 MDHEN and CDR2 SYDVKM. Deletions cut 4 bases from V and 6 bases from J, with 21 bases between. DNA of the CDR3: TGTGCCAGCAGTTCGATCACCGGGACCTTAAGAAAGACCCAGTACTTC. Amino acids: CASSSITGTLRKTQYF.

V gene TRBV20-1 combines with J gene TRBJ2-1; 7 nucleotides line up with TRBD2. Germline V gene data show CDR1 as DFQATT and CDR2 as SNEGSKA (reference sequence). This CDR3 is 17 amino acids long. V lost 1 base to trimming and J lost 0 bases; unmatched junction nucleotides: 9. This chain's CDR3 is CSARGLAERSSYNEQFF. The CDR3 region has the DNA TGCAGTGCTAGAGGGCTAGCGGAGAGAAGCTCCTACAATGAGCAGTTCTTC.

This chain links TRBV20-1 with TRBJ2-1, with 9 bases matching TRBD2. J lost 10 bases, V lost 1 base, and 14 bases had no gene match. The germline V gene encodes CDR1 DFQATT and CDR2 SNEGSKA (reference sequence). The CDR3 runs to 16 residues. DNA for the CDR3: TGCAGTGCTAGAGTCGTAGGGGCGGGAGGGCCCCAGGAGCAGTTCTTC. Its protein is CSARVVGAGGPQEQFF.

This clonotype was counted many times. The V gene is TRBV4-2, the J gene TRBJ1-4; TRBD1 is a possible D gene (6 bases). The CDR3 sequence is 16 residues long. Per the germline V gene, CDR1 is LGHNA and CDR2 is YNFKEQ. Trimming shortened V by 0 bases and J by 8 bases, and 16 bases separated the two germline ends. CDR3 protein: CASSQDPGGRVEKLFF. The CDR3 DNA reads as TGTGCCAGCAGCCAAGATCCCGGGGGGCGTGTCGAAAAACTGTTTTTT.

V and J are TRBV7-7 and TRBJ2-5, with D unclear. Germline assignment: CDR1 SSHAT and CDR2 FNYEAQ (reference sequence). The length of the CDR3 is 13 residues. The V gene lost 5 bases and the J gene lost 2 bases, with 9 bases spanning the gap. DNA for the CDR3: TGTGCCAGCAGCCCGACACATCAAGAGACCCAGTACTTC. Translating it yields CASSPTHQETQYF.

This clonotype was observed a handful of times. The chain recombines TRBV5-1 with TRBJ1-1; D is undetermined. With 0 bases removed from V and 5 bases from J, the gap between germline ends came to 20 bases. The CDR3 runs to 17 residues. From germline, CDR1 is SGHRS and CDR2 YFSETQ. The CDR3 region has the DNA TGCGCCAGCAGCTTGGATCTAGGGCCACTAATTGGGACTGAAGCTTTCTTT. Its protein product is CASSLDLGPLIGTEAFF.

The sample holds a few counts of this clonotype. The rearrangement joins TRBV5-1 to TRBJ1-2; 7 bases are shared with TRBD1. The CDR3 has 14 residues. Germline V CDR1 and CDR2: SGHRS, YFSETQ. After removal of 0 bases from V and 7 bases from J, the junction contained 6 bases not matched to a gene. CDR3 bases: TGCGCCAGCAGCTTGGACGACAGGGCTTCTGGCTACACCTTC. Translation: CASSLDDRASGYTF.

This clonotype was counted only a few times. The chain combines TRBV24-1 with TRBJ2-1; 7 bases fit TRBD1. V dropped 5 bases and J dropped 0; count of bases not matched to a gene: 6. The length of the CDR3 is 16 residues. Germline lookup yields CDR1 KGHDR and CDR2 SFDVKD. The CDR3 nucleotides read TGTGCCACCAGTGCCCTGACAGGGAGCTCCTACAATGAGCAGTTCTTC. It codes for CATSALTGSSYNEQFF.

At least ten counts were recorded for this clonotype. The rearrangement links TRBV29-1 to TRBJ2-5; TRBD1 is a possible D gene (5 bases). The V end was cut by 4 bases, the J end by 4 bases, with 13 bases between. Germline loops: CDR1 SQVTM, CDR2 ANQGSEA. CDR3 length: 13 amino acids. DNA of the CDR3: TGCAGCGTTGCGGGCAGGGTATCAGAGACCCAGTACTTC. It codes for CSVAGRVSETQYF.

The table lists this clonotype with many counts. The chain has TRBV30 and TRBJ2-3, with 10 bases aligning to TRBD2. V lost 8 bases and J lost 6; bases outside the gene matches: 11. The CDR3 is made up of 14 amino acids. Germline CDR1 is GTSNPN and CDR2 is SVGIG (reference sequence). The CDR3 sequence is CAQTPSGRWDTQYF. CDR3 nucleotides: TGTGCCCAGACCCCTAGCGGGAGATGGGATACGCAGTATTTT.

This clonotype was counted only a few times. The CDR3 loop reads CSAPQGTSGPYNEQFF. The CDR3, as DNA: TGCAGTGCTCCCCAAGGGACTAGCGGGCCCTACAATGAGCAGTTCTTC. This rearrangement joins TRBV20-1 to TRBJ2-1, with 12 bases matching TRBD2. Germline V gene data show CDR1 as DFQATT and CDR2 as SNEGSKA (reference sequence). The CDR3 runs to 16 residues. V dropped 5 bases and J dropped 2; count of bases not matched to a gene: 7.

Only a few counts were recorded for this clonotype. J is TRBJ2-7 and V is TRBV6-5, with 9 bases lining up with TRBD1. J was trimmed by 0 bases and V by 2 bases; bases with no gene match: 8. The CDR3 length is 17 residues. Germline-derived CDR1 and CDR2 are MNHEY and SVGAGI. The CDR3 protein is CASSYARPGQGSYEQYF. As DNA, the CDR3 is TGTGCCAGCAGTTACGCCCGACCGGGACAGGGCTCCTACGAGCAGTACTTC.

This clonotype was recorded at least ten times. This chain connects TRBV4-3 to TRBJ1-5; D call uncertain. The CDR3 is 13 amino acids. Trimming removed 0 bases at V and 10 bases at J, with 10 bases between. The V gene's germline CDR1 is LGHNA and CDR2 YSLEER. CDR3: CASSQDTWSPQHF. The CDR3 nucleotides are TGCGCCAGCAGCCAAGATACGTGGAGTCCCCAGCATTTT.

The chain combines TRBV18 with TRBJ2-7; 7 bases fit TRBD1. Germline trimming cut 2 bases from V and 2 bases from J; bases unmatched to any gene: 12. Germline V gene sequence: CDR1 KGHSH, CDR2 LQKENI. The CDR3 contains 17 residues. This chain's CDR3 is CASSPETGINLAYEQYF. Here the CDR3 DNA reads TGTGCCAGCTCACCAGAGACAGGGATTAATCTCGCCTACGAGCAGTACTTC.

This clonotype showed up just a few times. CDR3 loop: CASSLRTARMEQYF. The CDR3, as DNA: TGTGCCAGCAGCCTGAGGACAGCCAGGATGGAGCAGTACTTC. The J gene is TRBJ2-7, the V gene TRBV7-8; maybe TRBD1 (6 bases). The CDR3 is 14 amino acids. CDR1 and CDR2 from the germline V gene are SGHVS and FQNEAQ. The germline V and J ends were trimmed by 5 bases and 7 bases, with 18 bases remaining between them. Full variable domain (outside the CDR3, taken from reference TRBV7-8 and TRBJ2-7): GAGVSQSPRYKVAKRGQDVALRCDPISGHVSLFWYQQALGQGPEFLTYFQNEAQLDKSGLPSDRFFAERPEGSVSTLKIQRTQQEDSAVYLCASSLRTARMEQYFGPGTRLTVT.

This clonotype has a single count. V is TRBV20-1 and J is TRBJ2-1; 9 bases fit TRBD2. CDR1 DFQATT and CDR2 SNEGSKA come from the germline V gene (reference sequence). Trimming at V came to 8 bases and at J to 10 bases, leaving 15 bases not matched to a gene. CDR3 length: 14 residues. CDR3 residues: CSRLRGGRAGEQFF. The CDR3 DNA sequence: TGCAGTAGGCTGCGTGGCGGGAGGGCGGGGGAGCAGTTCTTC.

In its sample, this clonotype was seen a few times. The chain couples TRBV7-2 to TRBJ2-7; D is tentatively TRBD1 or TRBD2 (5 bases each). Trimming cost V 4 bases and J 0 bases, with 10 bases left between them. Germline V gives CDR1 SGHTA, CDR2 FQGNSA. The CDR3 runs 14 residues. This chain's CDR3 is CASSWAGSSYEQYF. CDR3 coding DNA: TGTGCCAGCAGCTGGGCAGGGAGCTCCTACGAGCAGTACTTC.

This clonotype was seen repeatedly, ten times or more. This chain connects TRBV3-1 to TRBJ2-7, with D uncertain. Germline V gene sequence: CDR1 LGHDT, CDR2 YNNKEL (reference sequence). The CDR3 runs 15 residues. The germline V and J ends were trimmed by 2 bases and 4 bases, with 15 bases remaining between them. The CDR3, as DNA: TGTGCCAGCAGCCAAAATAAACCCGGCGTGTACGAGCAGTACTTC. It yields the protein CASSQNKPGVYEQYF.

This clonotype was recorded only once. A clone one base away is much larger, so this may be a read error. The gene calls are TRBV18 and TRBJ2-3; no firm D call. Germline-derived CDR1 and CDR2 are KGHSH and LQKENI. Trimming pared 3 bases from V and 6 bases from J, leaving 10 bases between. CDR3 size: 13 residues. CDR3 sequence: CASSPAPGDTQYF. The CDR3 DNA is TGTGCCAGCTCACCCGCTCCCGGGGATACGCAGTATTTT.